This entry features one T cell receptor beta chain sequence. The antigen remains unidentified. This may come from a read error, since a much larger clone is one base off. In TCRdb, the reads were re-called with MiXCR into one record per CDR3 protein. The sample lists about 330,000 distinct CDR3 sequences; approximately 9.5% were seen once. This record comes from a study of T cell repertoires in cytomegalovirus infection. About the research overall: In public TCR beta signatures, there were indications of both CMV infection and matching HLA type.

Notes on the study in general: Of the TCR beta families, the public ones yielded a cumulative frequency that identified carriers of CMV plus the relevant HLA. Predominance within the ex vivo response was attributable to HLA-C-restricted CMV-specific TCR beta clonotypes.

The CDR3 sequence is 15 residues long. CDR1 and CDR2 (germline): MNHEY, SVGAGI. The V segment lost 0 bases and the J segment 1 base; nucleotides outside the gene matches: 2. The origin of this receptor is a human donor in good health (CMV status not recorded). Some clones in this sample may be carry-over from other donors' samples. The V call is TRBV6-5, the J call TRBJ1-1; 7 nucleotides line up with TRBD1. Sequenced sample: PBMCs. CDR3 amino acids: CASSYSTGRNTEAFF. In DNA form, the CDR3 reads TGTGCCAGCAGTTACTCGACAGGGAGGAACACTGAAGCTTTCTTT.